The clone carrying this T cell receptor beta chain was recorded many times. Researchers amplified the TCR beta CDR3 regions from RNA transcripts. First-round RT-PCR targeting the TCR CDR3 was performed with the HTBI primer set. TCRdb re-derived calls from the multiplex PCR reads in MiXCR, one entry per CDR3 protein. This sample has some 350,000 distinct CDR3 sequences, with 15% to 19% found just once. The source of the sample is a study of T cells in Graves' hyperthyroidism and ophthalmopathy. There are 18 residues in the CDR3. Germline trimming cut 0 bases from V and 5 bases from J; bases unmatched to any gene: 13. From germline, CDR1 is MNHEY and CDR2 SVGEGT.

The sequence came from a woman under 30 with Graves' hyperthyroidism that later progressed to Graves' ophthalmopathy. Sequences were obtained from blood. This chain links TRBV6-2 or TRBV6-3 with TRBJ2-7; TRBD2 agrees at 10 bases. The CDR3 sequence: CASSYSVRTSGEGNEQYF. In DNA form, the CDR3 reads TGTGCCAGCAGTTACTCCGTGAGGACTAGCGGAGAGGGCAACGAGCAGTACTTC.